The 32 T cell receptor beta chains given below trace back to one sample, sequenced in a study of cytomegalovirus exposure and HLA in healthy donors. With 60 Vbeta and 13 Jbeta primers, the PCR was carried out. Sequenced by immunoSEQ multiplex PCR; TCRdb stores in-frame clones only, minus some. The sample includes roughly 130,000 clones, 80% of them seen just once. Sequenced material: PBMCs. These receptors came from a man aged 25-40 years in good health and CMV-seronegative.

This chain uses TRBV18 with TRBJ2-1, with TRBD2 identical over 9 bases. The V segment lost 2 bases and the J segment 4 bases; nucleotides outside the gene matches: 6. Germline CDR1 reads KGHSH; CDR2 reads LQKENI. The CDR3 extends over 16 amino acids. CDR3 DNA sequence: TGTGCCAGCTCACCAGGGAGCGGGAGGCGGTACAATGAGCAGTTCTTC. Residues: CASSPGSGRRYNEQFF.

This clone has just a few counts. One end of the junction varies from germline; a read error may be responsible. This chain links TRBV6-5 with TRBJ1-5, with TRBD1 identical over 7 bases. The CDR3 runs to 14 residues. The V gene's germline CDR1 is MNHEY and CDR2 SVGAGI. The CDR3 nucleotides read TGTGCCAGCAGTGTTGGGACAGCGCATCAGCCCCAGAATTTT. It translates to CASSVGTAHQPQNF.

The CDR3 nucleotides read TGCGCCAGCAGCCTCGATAGCGGCTCCTACAATGAGCAGTTCTTC. It encodes CASSLDSGSYNEQFF. The chain employs TRBV4-1 and TRBJ2-1; D might be TRBD2 (6 bases). The CDR3 consists of 15 residues. The V end was cut by 4 bases, the J end by 0 bases, with 10 bases between. Germline-derived CDR1 and CDR2 are MGHRA and YSYEKL.

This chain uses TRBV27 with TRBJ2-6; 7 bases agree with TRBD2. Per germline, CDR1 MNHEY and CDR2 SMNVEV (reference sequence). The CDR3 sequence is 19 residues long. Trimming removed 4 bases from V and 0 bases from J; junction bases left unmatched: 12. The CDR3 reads CASSSPGRGISSGANVLTF. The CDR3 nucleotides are TGTGCCAGCAGTTCCCCGGGGCGGGGGATTAGCTCTGGGGCCAACGTCCTGACTTTC.

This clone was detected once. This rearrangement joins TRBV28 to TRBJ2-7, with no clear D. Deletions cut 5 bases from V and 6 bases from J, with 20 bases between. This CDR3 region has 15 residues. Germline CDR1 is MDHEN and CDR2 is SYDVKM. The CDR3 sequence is CASSPISVFESEQYF. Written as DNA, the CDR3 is TGTGCCAGCAGTCCCATAAGCGTGTTTGAAAGCGAGCAGTACTTC.

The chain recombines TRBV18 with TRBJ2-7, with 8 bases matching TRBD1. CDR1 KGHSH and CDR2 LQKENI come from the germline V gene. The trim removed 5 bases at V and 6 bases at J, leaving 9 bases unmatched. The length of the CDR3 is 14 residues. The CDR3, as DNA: TGTGCCAGCTCAGTAGGACAGGGCCTCCGCGAGCAGTACTTC. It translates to CASSVGQGLREQYF.

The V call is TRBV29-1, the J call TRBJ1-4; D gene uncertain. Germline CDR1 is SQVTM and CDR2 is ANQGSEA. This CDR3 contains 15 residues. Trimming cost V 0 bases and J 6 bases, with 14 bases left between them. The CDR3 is CSVEDSTNGHEKLFF. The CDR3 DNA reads TGCAGCGTTGAAGATTCCACAAATGGGCATGAAAAACTGTTTTTT.

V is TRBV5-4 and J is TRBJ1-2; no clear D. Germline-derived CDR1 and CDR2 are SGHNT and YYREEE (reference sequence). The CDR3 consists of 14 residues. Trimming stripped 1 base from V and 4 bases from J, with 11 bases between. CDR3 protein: CASSLYGEGYGYTF. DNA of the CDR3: TGTGCCAGCAGCTTGTATGGCGAGGGCTATGGCTACACCTTC.

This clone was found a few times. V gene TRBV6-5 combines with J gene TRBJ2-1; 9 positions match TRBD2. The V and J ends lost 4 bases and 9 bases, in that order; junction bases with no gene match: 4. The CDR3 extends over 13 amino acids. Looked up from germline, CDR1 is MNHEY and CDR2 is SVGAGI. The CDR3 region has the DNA TGTGCCAGCAGTTCGACTAGCGGCGCTGAGCAGTTCTTC. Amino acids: CASSSTSGAEQFF.

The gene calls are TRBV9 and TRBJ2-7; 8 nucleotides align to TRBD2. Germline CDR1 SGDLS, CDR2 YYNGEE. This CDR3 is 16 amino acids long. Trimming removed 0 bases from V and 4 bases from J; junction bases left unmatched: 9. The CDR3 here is CASSVASGSFSYEQYF. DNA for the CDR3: TGTGCCAGCAGCGTAGCAAGCGGGAGTTTCTCTTACGAGCAGTACTTC.

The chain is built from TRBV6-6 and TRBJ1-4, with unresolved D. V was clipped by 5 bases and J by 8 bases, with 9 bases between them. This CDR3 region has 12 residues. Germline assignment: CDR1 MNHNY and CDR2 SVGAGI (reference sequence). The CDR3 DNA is TGTGCCAGCAGTATCGGTGTCGAAAAACTGTTTTTT. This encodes CASSIGVEKLFF.

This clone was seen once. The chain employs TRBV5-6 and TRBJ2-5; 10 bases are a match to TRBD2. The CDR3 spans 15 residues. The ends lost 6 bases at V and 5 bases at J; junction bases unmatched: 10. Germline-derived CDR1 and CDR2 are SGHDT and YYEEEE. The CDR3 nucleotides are TGTGCCAGCACGAATAGCGGGAGGTTTATCGAGACCCAGTACTTC. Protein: CASTNSGRFIETQYF. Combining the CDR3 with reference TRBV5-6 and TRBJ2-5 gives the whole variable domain DAGVTQSPTHLIKTRGQQVTLRCSPKSGHDTVSWYQQALGQGPQFIFQYYEEEERQRGNFPDRFSGHQFPNYSSELNVNALLLGDSALYLCASTNSGRFIETQYFGPGTRLLVL.

This CDR3 reads CASSWGQGTEAFF. CDR3 in DNA: TGTGCCAGTAGTTGGGGACAGGGGACTGAAGCTTTCTTT. The rearrangement uses TRBV19 and TRBJ1-1; 10 nucleotides align to TRBD1. The ends lost 5 bases at V and 5 bases at J; junction bases unmatched: 2. CDR3 length equals 13 residues. Germline V CDR1 and CDR2: LNHDA, SQIVND (reference sequence).

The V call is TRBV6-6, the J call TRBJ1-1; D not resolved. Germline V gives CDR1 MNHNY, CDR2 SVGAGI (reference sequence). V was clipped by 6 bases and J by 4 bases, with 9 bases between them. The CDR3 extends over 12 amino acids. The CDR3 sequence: CASSLSSTEAFF. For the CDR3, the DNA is TGTGCCAGCAGCCTCAGTTCCACTGAAGCTTTCTTT.

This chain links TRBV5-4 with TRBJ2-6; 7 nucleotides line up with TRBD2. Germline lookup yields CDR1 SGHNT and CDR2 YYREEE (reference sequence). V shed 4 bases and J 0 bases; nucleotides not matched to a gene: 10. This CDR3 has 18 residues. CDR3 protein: CASSPGLAVNSGANVLTF. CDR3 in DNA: TGTGCCAGCAGCCCCGGGCTAGCGGTAAACTCTGGGGCCAACGTCCTGACTTTC.

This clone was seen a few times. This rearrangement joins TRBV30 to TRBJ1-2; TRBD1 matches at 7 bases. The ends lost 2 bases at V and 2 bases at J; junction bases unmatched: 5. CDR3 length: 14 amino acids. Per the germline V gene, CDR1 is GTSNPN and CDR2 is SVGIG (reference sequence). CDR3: CAWSPDRQNYGYTF. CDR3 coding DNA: TGTGCCTGGAGTCCGGACAGGCAAAACTATGGCTACACCTTC.

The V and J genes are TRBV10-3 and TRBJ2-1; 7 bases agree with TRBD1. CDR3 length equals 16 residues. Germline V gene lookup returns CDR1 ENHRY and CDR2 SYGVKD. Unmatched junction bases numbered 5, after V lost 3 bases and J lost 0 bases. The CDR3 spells CAISDHRDSSYNEQFF. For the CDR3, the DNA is TGTGCCATCAGTGATCACCGGGACAGCTCCTACAATGAGCAGTTCTTC.

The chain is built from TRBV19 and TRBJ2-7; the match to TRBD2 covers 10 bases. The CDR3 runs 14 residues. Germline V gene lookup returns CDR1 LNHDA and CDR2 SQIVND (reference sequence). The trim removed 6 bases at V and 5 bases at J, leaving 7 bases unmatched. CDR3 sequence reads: CASRWSGRAHEQYF. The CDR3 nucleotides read TGTGCCAGTAGGTGGAGCGGGAGGGCCCACGAGCAGTACTTC.

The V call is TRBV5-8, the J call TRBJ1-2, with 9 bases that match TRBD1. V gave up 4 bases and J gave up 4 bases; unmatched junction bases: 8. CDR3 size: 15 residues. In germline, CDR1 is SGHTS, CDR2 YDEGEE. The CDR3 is CASSNRDREIYGYTF. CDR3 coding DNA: TGTGCCAGCAGCAACCGGGACAGGGAGATCTATGGCTACACCTTC.

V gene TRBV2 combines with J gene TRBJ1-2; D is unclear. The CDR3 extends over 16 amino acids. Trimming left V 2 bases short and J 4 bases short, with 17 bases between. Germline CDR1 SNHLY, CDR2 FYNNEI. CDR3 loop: CASSETWPQDTYGYTF. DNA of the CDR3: TGTGCCAGCAGTGAAACTTGGCCCCAGGATACCTATGGCTACACCTTC.

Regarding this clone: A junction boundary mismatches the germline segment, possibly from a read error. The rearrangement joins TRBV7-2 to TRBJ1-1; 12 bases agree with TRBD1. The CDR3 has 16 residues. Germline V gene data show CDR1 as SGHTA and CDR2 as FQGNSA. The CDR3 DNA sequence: TGTGCCAGCAGCCCTTACCTAGGGACAGGGGGCTCTGAAACTTTCTTT. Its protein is CASSPYLGTGGSETFF.

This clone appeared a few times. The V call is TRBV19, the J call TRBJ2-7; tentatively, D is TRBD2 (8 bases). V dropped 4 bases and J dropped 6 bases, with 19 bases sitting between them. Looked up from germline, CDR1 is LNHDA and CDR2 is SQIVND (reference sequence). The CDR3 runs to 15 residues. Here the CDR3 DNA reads TGTGCCAGTAGTAGACGGGAGGGCCCAGGGGGCGAGCAGTACTTC. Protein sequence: CASSRREGPGGEQYF.

CDR3 bases: TGTGCCAGCAGCTTAGCGCCTCGGTTTTCTTTTTACGAGCAGTACTTC. Its translation: CASSLAPRFSFYEQYF. The rearrangement uses TRBV7-8 and TRBJ2-7; D uncertain. This CDR3 is 16 amino acids long. The germline V and J ends were trimmed by 0 bases and 4 bases, with 16 bases remaining between them. CDR1 is SGHVS and CDR2 is FQNEAQ in the germline V gene.

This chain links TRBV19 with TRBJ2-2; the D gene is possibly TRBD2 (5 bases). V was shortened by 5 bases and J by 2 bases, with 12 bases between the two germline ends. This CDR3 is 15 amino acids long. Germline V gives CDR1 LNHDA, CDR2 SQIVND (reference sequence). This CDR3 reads CASSSLETNTGELFF. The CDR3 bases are TGTGCCAGTAGTTCACTAGAGACCAACACCGGGGAGCTGTTTTTT. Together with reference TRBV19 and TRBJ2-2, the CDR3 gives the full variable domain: DGGITQSPKYLFRKEGQNVTLSCEQNLNHDAMYWYRQDPGQGLRLIYYSQIVNDFQKGDIAEGYSVSREKKESFPLTVTSAQKNPTAFYLCASSSLETNTGELFFGEGSRLTVL.

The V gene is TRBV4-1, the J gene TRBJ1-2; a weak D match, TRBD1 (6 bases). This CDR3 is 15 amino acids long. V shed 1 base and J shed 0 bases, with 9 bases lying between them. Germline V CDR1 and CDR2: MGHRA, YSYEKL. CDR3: CASSQAQGPNYGYTF. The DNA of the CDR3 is TGCGCCAGCAGCCAAGCACAGGGACCTAACTATGGCTACACCTTC.

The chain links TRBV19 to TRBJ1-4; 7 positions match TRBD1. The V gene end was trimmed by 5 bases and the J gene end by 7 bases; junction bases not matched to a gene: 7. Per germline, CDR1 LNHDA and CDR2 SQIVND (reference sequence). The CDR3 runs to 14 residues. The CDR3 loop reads CASSDQGGGEKLFF. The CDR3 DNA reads TGTGCCAGTAGTGACCAGGGGGGAGGTGAAAAACTGTTTTTT.

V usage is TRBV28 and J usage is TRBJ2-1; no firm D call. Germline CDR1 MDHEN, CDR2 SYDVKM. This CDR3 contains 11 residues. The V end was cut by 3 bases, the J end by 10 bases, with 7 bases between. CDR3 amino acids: CASSLSREQFF. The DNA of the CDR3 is TGTGCCAGCAGTTTGTCACGGGAGCAGTTCTTC.

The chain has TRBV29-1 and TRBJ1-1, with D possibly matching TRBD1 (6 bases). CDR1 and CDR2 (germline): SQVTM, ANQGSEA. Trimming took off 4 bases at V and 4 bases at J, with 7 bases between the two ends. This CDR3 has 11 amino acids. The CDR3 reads CSVGRGTEAFF. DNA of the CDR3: TGCAGCGTTGGCAGGGGCACTGAAGCTTTCTTT. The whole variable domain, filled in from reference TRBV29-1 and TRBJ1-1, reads SAVISQKPSRDICQRGTSLTIQCQVDSQVTMMFWYRQQPGQSLTLIATANQGSEATYESGFVIDKFPISRPNLTFSTLTVSNMSPEDSSIYLCSVGRGTEAFFGQGTRLTVV.

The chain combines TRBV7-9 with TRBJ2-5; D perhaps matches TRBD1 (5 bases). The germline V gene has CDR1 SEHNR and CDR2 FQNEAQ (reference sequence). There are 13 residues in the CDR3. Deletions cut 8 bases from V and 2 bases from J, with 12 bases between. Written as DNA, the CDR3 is TGTGCCAGCTCTGCCCCAGGGCAAGAGACCCAGTACTTC. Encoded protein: CASSAPGQETQYF.

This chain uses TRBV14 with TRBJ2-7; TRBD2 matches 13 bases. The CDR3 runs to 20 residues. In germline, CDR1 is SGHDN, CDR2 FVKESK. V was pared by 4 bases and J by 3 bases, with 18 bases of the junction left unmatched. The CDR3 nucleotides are TGTGCCAGCAGCCGCCAGGGGACTAGCGGGGACCGTAGGGGAAACTACGAGCAGTACTTC. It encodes CASSRQGTSGDRRGNYEQYF.

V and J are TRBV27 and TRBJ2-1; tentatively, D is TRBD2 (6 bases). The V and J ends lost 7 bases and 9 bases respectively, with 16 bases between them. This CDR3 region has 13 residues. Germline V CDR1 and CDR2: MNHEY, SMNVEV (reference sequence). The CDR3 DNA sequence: TGTGCCAGCACTCCTCTACTAGCCTCTGAGCAGTTCTTC. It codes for CASTPLLASEQFF.

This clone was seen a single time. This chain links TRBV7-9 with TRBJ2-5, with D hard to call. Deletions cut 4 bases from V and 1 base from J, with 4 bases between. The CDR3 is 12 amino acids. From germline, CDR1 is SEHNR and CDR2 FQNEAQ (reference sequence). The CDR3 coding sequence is TGTGCCAGCAGCTCTGTCCAAGAGACCCAGTACTTC. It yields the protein CASSSVQETQYF.